These 9 T cell receptor beta chains came from one sample sequenced in a study of cytomegalovirus exposure and HLA in healthy donors. It was with 60 Vbeta and 13 Jbeta primers that the PCR ran. Here immunoSEQ multiplex PCR was the method, and the copy in TCRdb shows in-frame clones only, minus some. The table includes 95,000 or so clones, 81% detected once. Sequenced: PBMCs. The source of these receptors is a woman in her 70s in good health and CMV-seropositive.

The CDR3: CASSQGVSSYNEQFF. The CDR3, as DNA: TGTGCCAGCAGCCAAGGAGTGAGCTCCTACAATGAGCAGTTCTTC. The chain uses TRBV14 and TRBJ2-1; D uncertain. Germline CDR1 is SGHDN and CDR2 is FVKESK. V was cut by 1 base and J by 0 bases, with 7 bases left in between. CDR3 size: 15 residues.

This chain connects TRBV7-7 to TRBJ2-1; 11 positions agree with TRBD1. CDR1 and CDR2 from the germline V gene are SSHAT and FNYEAQ (reference sequence). The CDR3 is made up of 13 amino acids. The CDR3 DNA reads TGTGCTATCGGGACAGGGGGATGGAATGAGCAGTTCTTC. Protein: CAIGTGGWNEQFF.

The J gene is TRBJ2-5, the V gene TRBV9; 10 bases map to TRBD2. Germline CDR1 is SGDLS and CDR2 is YYNGEE. The CDR3 loop spans 16 amino acids. With V trimmed by 5 bases and J by 4 bases, 11 bases remained unmatched. The CDR3, as DNA: TGTGCCAGCAGACCCTTCGGACTAGCGGCCGGAGAGACCCAGTACTTC. Protein product: CASRPFGLAAGETQYF.

The chain joins TRBV11-2 to TRBJ2-2; D ambiguous. The V and J ends lost 5 bases and 1 base respectively, with 5 bases between them. The germline V gene has CDR1 SGHAT and CDR2 FQNNGV. The CDR3 has 13 amino acids. CDR3 loop: CASSPRNTGELFF. The CDR3 DNA follows: TGTGCCAGCAGCCCCCGGAACACCGGGGAGCTGTTTTTT.

This clone appeared a few times. The chain is built from TRBV4-1 and TRBJ1-5, with D possibly TRBD1 on 5 matching bases. V was pared by 1 base and J by 7 bases, with 14 bases between. The germline V gene has CDR1 MGHRA and CDR2 YSYEKL. The CDR3 runs 15 residues. CDR3 sequence reads: CASSQGNAGRQPQHF. The CDR3 bases are TGCGCCAGCAGCCAAGGGAATGCAGGGCGGCAGCCCCAGCATTTT.

V is TRBV12-2 and J is TRBJ1-1; the table's D call TRBD1 went unverified against the DNA. TRBV12-2 is a pseudogene. This CDR3 is built from 16 residues. CDR3 region: CASRSPPDRGLTEAFF. As DNA, the CDR3 is TGTGCAAGTCGCTCCCCCCCCGACAGGGGGCTAACTGAAGCTTTCTTT.

The chain couples TRBV5-1 to TRBJ2-2; no clear D gene. The CDR3 extends over 15 amino acids. The V end lost 0 bases, the J end lost 4 bases, and 10 bases lay between the germline ends. Per germline, CDR1 SGHRS and CDR2 YFSETQ. The CDR3 spells CASSLGSPGTGELFF. The CDR3 coding sequence is TGCGCCAGCAGCTTGGGCAGTCCGGGCACCGGGGAGCTGTTTTTT.

The chain uses TRBV9 and TRBJ2-1, with 7 bases aligning to TRBD2. The J segment lost 8 bases and the V segment lost 4 bases, leaving 6 bases of the junction unmatched. CDR1 and CDR2 from the germline V gene are SGDLS and YYNGEE. This CDR3 has 13 residues. Here the CDR3 DNA reads TGTGCCAGCAGCCTGAGACTAGCTGATGAGCAGTTCTTC. Its translation: CASSLRLADEQFF.

The CDR3 coding sequence is TGTGCCAGCAGCCATTCAGGGACAGGAGATAAGAGGTCCCACTATGGCTACACCTTC. Its protein product is CASSHSGTGDKRSHYGYTF. The genes are TRBV9 and TRBJ1-2; 8 positions agree with TRBD1. Germline CDR1 reads SGDLS; CDR2 reads YYNGEE. CDR3 size: 19 residues. After removal of 4 bases from V and 3 bases from J, the junction contained 20 bases not matched to a gene. Filled out from reference TRBV9 and TRBJ1-2, the complete variable domain reads DSGVTQTPKHLITATGQRVTLRCSPRSGDLSVYWYQQSLDQGLQFLIQYYNGEERAKGNILERFSAQQFPDLHSELNLSSLELGDSALYFCASSHSGTGDKRSHYGYTFGSGTRLTVV.